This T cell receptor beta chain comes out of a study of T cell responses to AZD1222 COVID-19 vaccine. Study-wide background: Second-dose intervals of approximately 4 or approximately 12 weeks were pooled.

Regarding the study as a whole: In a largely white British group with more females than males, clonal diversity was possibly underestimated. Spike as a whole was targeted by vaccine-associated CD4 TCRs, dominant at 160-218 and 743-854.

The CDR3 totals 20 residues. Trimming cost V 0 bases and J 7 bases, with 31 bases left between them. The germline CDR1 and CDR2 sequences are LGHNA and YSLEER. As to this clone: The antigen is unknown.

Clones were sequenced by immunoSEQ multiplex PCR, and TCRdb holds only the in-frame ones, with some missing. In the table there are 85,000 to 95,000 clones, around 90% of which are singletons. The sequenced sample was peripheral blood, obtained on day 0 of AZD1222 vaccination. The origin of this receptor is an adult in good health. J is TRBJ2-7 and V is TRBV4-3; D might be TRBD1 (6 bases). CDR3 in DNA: TGCGCCAGCAGCCAAGATAATGTCGCGTACACAGGGCTAGCCCCCATGGAGCAGTACTTC. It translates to CASSQDNVAYTGLAPMEQYF.